This paragraph covers one T cell receptor (beta chain) sequence. Its cognate antigen has yet to be identified. Base qualities are missing; no much larger clone stands one base away. Participants in the prospective study were enrolled through a virtual design, were aged roughly 18 to 100 years, and lived in 24 United States geographic areas. Cohort assignment in the prospective study relied on participant-reported clinical history from a screening survey and a study questionnaire. For ImmuneRACE Cohort 3, a participant was defined as recovered based on two consecutive negative NP/OP PCR tests, clearance by a healthcare professional, or resolution of symptoms. Each participant in the prospective study had whole blood, serum and a nasopharyngeal or oropharyngeal swab collected by mobile phlebotomists. Additional blood draws and questionnaires over a 2-month period could optionally be provided by prospective study participants. Prospective study blood samples were shipped either frozen or at room temperature before DNA extraction.

V gives up 2 bases and J gives up 2 bases, and the segment between their germline ends measures 11 bases. Counted from cysteine to phenylalanine, this CDR3 has 16 amino acids. Only the CDR3 region is kept as DNA, spanning 48 bases read in frame from base 1. The germline V gene yields SGHDT for CDR1 and YYEEEE for CDR2. The data originate from a study of blood T cell repertoires in COVID-19 (dated by TCRdb to the early 2020s). For the study in its entirety: Samples from collaborators originated in the United States, Italy and Spain and spanned both the acute and convalescent phases of COVID-19. Subjects who had been exposed to COVID-19, were actively infected with it, or had recovered from it provided the deeply sampled blood TCRbeta repertoires that made up the dataset. A de-identified subject ID, COVID-19 status, age in years and sex were almost always included in the sample metadata. The material from the prospective study consisted of cDNA or gDNA derived from T cells, B-cell-depleted T cells, or PBMCs. The samples were drawn from two sources: the first 160 participants of the ongoing ImmuneRACE study, and fewer than 1,500 subjects contributed by 6 global collaborators. A freely available public database, intended as a resource for researchers studying the immune response to SARS-CoV-2, is where the repertoires were released. Where available, HLA class I and class II types were taken from metadata supplied by the sample provider and were not determined by assay-based typing.

Broader findings and caveats from the paper: The quantity of clinical and demographic metadata differed by source and by participant and was supplied without curation.

TCRbeta CDR3 regions were amplified from genomic DNA by means of the immunoSEQ Assay, a bias-controlled multiplex PCR. The source study handled its data this way. Within the assay, amplification of reference gene primers was used to estimate how many nucleated cells each sample contained. To quantify the absolute abundance of each unique TCRbeta CDR3 rearrangement, sequence reads were collapsed and filtered. For each sample, productive Simpson clonality was calculated as the square root of Simpson's diversity index across productive rearrangements. This is the immuneACCESS table as TCRdb keeps it, with only in-frame sequences that have V and J called. A part of the clones is gone; compared with another copy, unresolved V genes explain less than half, and the rest is unexplained. The V and J calls and clone size are taken from that table; D and trimming were inferred from the DNA. The sample data list about 270,000 clones, and 80% to 90% of these were observed just once. Roughly 2.5% of the sample is in the top ten clones.

This TCR derives from a woman aged 18-35 years who had recovered from COVID-19. The sequence joins TRBV5-6 to TRBJ1-6, with the D gene too uncertain to name. Sequenced input: PBMCs or T cells enriched from blood (not recorded which). CDR3 sequence: CASSFGGNTYNSPLHF. DNA sequence: TGTGCCAGCAGCTTCGGAGGGAACACCTATAATTCACCCCTCCACTTT.